This TCR beta chain derives from a study of blood T cell repertoires in COVID-19 (dated by TCRdb to the early 2020s). Notes on the research overall: Collaborator samples came from the United States, Italy and Spain and covered acute and convalescent phases of COVID-19. The repertoires were released in a freely available public database intended as a resource for research on the immune response to SARS-CoV-2. HLA class I and class II types, where available, came from metadata supplied by the sample provider rather than from assay-based typing. Nearly every sample came with metadata listing a de-identified subject ID, COVID-19 status, age in years and sex. The dataset comprised deeply sampled blood TCRbeta repertoires from subjects exposed to, actively infected with, or recovered from COVID-19. Samples came from the ongoing ImmuneRACE study (first 160 participants) plus 1,254 subjects from 6 global collaborators. The material from the prospective study consisted of cDNA or gDNA derived from T cells, B-cell-depleted T cells, or PBMCs.

TCRbeta CDR3 regions were amplified from genomic DNA by means of the immunoSEQ Assay, a bias-controlled multiplex PCR. The authors processed their data as follows. Nucleated cell counts per sample were estimated from amplification of reference gene primers within the assay. To quantify the absolute abundance of each unique TCRbeta CDR3 rearrangement, sequence reads were collapsed and filtered. Productive Simpson clonality was computed per sample as the square root of Simpson's diversity index over productive rearrangements. This immuneACCESS table, as held by TCRdb, lists in-frame sequences with V and J called but not all clones. Of the missing ones, under half trace to an unresolved V gene in checked studies; the others have no known cause. The V and J calls and clone size come from that table; D and trimming were worked out from the DNA. The sample table records about 150,000 clones; 65% to 90% of these occur just once. More than 3% of the sample rests with the top ten.

This clone came up once. The specificity of this receptor is unknown. No quality values exist for individual bases; no much larger clone is one base distant. What the authors observed across the whole study: The amount of clinical and demographic metadata varied by source and participant and was provided uncurated.

Collaborating institutions collected whole blood in K2EDTA tubes following their own protocols. Collaborator samples were shipped for TCRbeta analysis as frozen whole blood, isolated PBMCs, or DNA extracted from either sample type. V and J are trimmed by 9 bases and 4 bases, and the gene matches miss 9 bases of the junction. From cysteine to phenylalanine, the CDR3 is 15 amino acids long. The read is trimmed to its CDR3 DNA, 45 bases read in frame from base 1. The germline V gene provides CDR1 KGHDR and CDR2 SFDVKD. The sample consisted of peripheral blood. The TCR sequence derives from a man between 70 and 80 years old with acute or convalescent COVID-19. Rearrangement joined TRBV24-1 to TRBJ2-1; 9 central bases correspond to TRBD2. The bases are TGTGCCACCTCCGGGACTAGCAAGGGTTACAATGAGCAGTTCTTC. Its coded protein is CATSGTSKGYNEQFF.